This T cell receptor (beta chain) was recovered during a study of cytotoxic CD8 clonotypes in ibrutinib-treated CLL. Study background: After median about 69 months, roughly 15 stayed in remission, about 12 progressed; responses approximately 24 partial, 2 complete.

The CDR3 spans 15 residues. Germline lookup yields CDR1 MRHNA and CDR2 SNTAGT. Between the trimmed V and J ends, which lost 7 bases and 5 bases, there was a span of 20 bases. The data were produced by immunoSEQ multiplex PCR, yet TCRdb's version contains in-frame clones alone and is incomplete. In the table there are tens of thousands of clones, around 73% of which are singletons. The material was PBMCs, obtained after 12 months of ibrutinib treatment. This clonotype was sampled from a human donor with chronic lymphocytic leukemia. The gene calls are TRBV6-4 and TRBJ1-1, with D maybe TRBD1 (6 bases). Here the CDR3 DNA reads TGTGCCAGCACCATGACGCCAGGGGCCGTGACTGAAGCTTTCTTT. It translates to CASTMTPGAVTEAFF.